The 25 T cell receptor beta chains below all came from one sample that was sequenced in a study of blood T cells in healthy people across ages. Using a J-beta primer mix together with a sample-barcoded 5' primer, a second PCR was run for roughly 6 to 12 cycles. TCRdb re-called the 5' RACE reads through MiXCR, storing one row per CDR3 protein. The sample lists 600,000 to 900,000 distinct CDR3 sequences; roughly 26% were seen once. The sample also formed part of further work on T cells of mothers and their children.

Specimen: blood. Receptors were obtained from a boy younger than 18 in good health.

This chain connects TRBV6-2 or TRBV6-3 to TRBJ2-3; 7 bases fit TRBD1. V was pared by 2 bases and J by 5 bases, with 7 bases of the junction left unmatched. Germline lookup yields CDR1 MNHEY and CDR2 SVGEGT. The length of the CDR3 is 15 residues. The CDR3 DNA reads as TGTGCCAGCAGTTACCCGACAGGGATGGGAGATACGCAGTATTTT. Translating it yields CASSYPTGMGDTQYF.

This clonotype was recorded a few times. The chain links TRBV27 to TRBJ1-2, with D possibly matching TRBD1 (6 bases). Trimming left V 4 bases short and J 4 bases short, with 10 bases between. The germline CDR1 and CDR2 sequences are MNHEY and SMNVEV (reference sequence). The CDR3 spans 13 residues. The CDR3: CASSSDSRYGYTF. CDR3 coding DNA: TGTGCCAGCAGTTCGGACAGTCGCTATGGCTACACCTTC.

This clonotype was detected a few times. V usage is TRBV12-3 or TRBV12-4 and J usage is TRBJ1-1; TRBD1 matches at 7 bases. Trimming cost V 8 bases and J 4 bases; bases outside gene matches: 10. This CDR3 comprises 14 residues. CDR3 DNA sequence: TGTGCCAGCCGACCTGACAGGGAGGGCACTGAAGCTTTCTTT. Translated: CASRPDREGTEAFF.

This clonotype was counted only a few times. The V gene is TRBV27, the J gene TRBJ1-2, with 7 positions matching TRBD1. The germline gives CDR1 MNHEY, CDR2 SMNVEV (reference sequence). Unmatched junction bases numbered 9, after V lost 10 bases and J lost 7 bases. CDR3 size: 12 residues. CDR3 amino acids: CAIRDREGGYTF. In DNA form, the CDR3 reads TGTGCCATTCGAGACAGGGAAGGTGGCTACACCTTC.

This clonotype was seen a few times. CDR3 region: CASSLESGGGEQFF. As DNA, the CDR3 is TGCGCCAGCAGCTTGGAAAGCGGGGGTGGTGAGCAGTTCTTC. The chain couples TRBV5-1 to TRBJ2-1, with 8 positions matching TRBD2. This CDR3 is built from 14 residues. V was pared by 0 bases and J by 9 bases, with 5 bases of the junction left unmatched. Germline assignment: CDR1 SGHRS and CDR2 YFSETQ.

This clonotype occurred many times. The chain recombines TRBV7-2 with TRBJ2-1; possibly TRBD2 for D (7 bases). Germline V gene sequence: CDR1 SGHTA, CDR2 FQGNSA. The CDR3 covers 15 residues. Deletions cut 1 base from V and 4 bases from J, with 11 bases between. The CDR3 DNA reads as TGTGCCAGCAGCTTAGATAGGGGGGGATACAATGAGCAGTTCTTC. Protein sequence: CASSLDRGGYNEQFF.

This clonotype was detected a few times. The chain combines TRBV2 with TRBJ2-7, with no clear D. Per the germline V gene, CDR1 is SNHLY and CDR2 is FYNNEI. This CDR3 region has 12 residues. The ends were cut back, 1 base at V and 2 bases at J, with 3 bases in the middle. CDR3 nucleotides: TGTGCCAGCAGTGAAGGGGCCTACGAGCAGTACTTC. It specifies CASSEGAYEQYF.

This chain links TRBV15 with TRBJ2-1; 10 bases fit TRBD2. The CDR3 covers 16 residues. Trimming took 5 bases from V and 7 from J; bases not matched to a gene: 11. In germline, CDR1 is LNHNV, CDR2 YYDKDF (reference sequence). CDR3 amino acids: CATSFALAGVGNEQFF. CDR3 sequence (DNA): TGTGCCACCAGCTTTGCTCTAGCGGGAGTGGGTAATGAGCAGTTCTTC.

This clonotype was observed a handful of times. The chain joins TRBV5-5 to TRBJ2-3; D call uncertain. The CDR3 has 13 residues. Trimming left V 3 bases short and J 3 bases short, with 8 bases between. Germline assignment: CDR1 SGHKS and CDR2 YYEKEE (reference sequence). The CDR3 coding sequence is TGTGCCAGCAGCTGGTCTAGGACAGATACGCAGTATTTT. Amino acid sequence: CASSWSRTDTQYF.

The rearrangement uses TRBV29-1 and TRBJ2-1; unclear D gene. CDR1 and CDR2 (germline): SQVTM, ANQGSEA. V dropped 7 bases and J dropped 0 bases, with 10 bases sitting between them. CDR3 length: 13 residues. CDR3 loop: CSARRSSYNEQFF. In DNA form, the CDR3 reads TGCAGCGCCAGGAGAAGCTCCTACAATGAGCAGTTCTTC.

J is TRBJ2-5 and V is TRBV29-1, with D unclear. Trimming removed 3 bases at V and 2 bases at J, with 7 bases between. The CDR3 is 12 amino acids. Germline values: CDR1 SQVTM, CDR2 ANQGSEA. CDR3 protein: CSVETLQETQYF. DNA for the CDR3: TGCAGCGTTGAGACTCTTCAAGAGACCCAGTACTTC.

The V gene is TRBV6-6, the J gene TRBJ2-7; 9 positions match TRBD2. Per the germline V gene, CDR1 is MNHNY and CDR2 is SVGAGI (reference sequence). Unmatched junction bases numbered 5, after V lost 2 bases and J lost 6 bases. The CDR3 totals 14 residues. The CDR3 sequence: CASSYGTSLSEQYF. The CDR3 DNA reads TGTGCCAGCAGTTACGGGACTAGCTTGAGCGAGCAGTACTTC.

The chain has TRBV5-1 and TRBJ2-5; D could derive from TRBD1 or TRBD2 (5 bases each). The last part of the DNA fits TRBJ2-7 better; the J call may be wrong. CDR1 is SGHRS, CDR2 YFSETQ, per germline. The length of the CDR3 is 12 residues. The chain's CDR3 is CASSWDQDEQYF. As DNA, the CDR3 is TGCGCCAGCAGCTGGGACCAGGACGAGCAGTACTTC.

The chain combines TRBV12-3 or TRBV12-4 with TRBJ2-4, with D unresolved. CDR3 length: 15 amino acids. Deletions cut 3 bases from V and 0 bases from J, with 9 bases between. The chain's CDR3 is CASSLPTLAKNIQYF. The CDR3 bases are TGTGCCAGCAGTTTGCCTACTCTAGCCAAAAACATTCAGTACTTC.

The rearrangement uses TRBV29-1 and TRBJ2-7, with 10 nucleotides matching TRBD2. Losses at the gene ends were 3 bases for V and 5 bases for J; bases not matched to a gene: 1. Germline lookup yields CDR1 SQVTM and CDR2 ANQGSEA. The CDR3 spans 12 residues. The CDR3 coding sequence is TGCAGCGTTGACGGACTAGCGGACGAGCAGTACTTC. Translation: CSVDGLADEQYF.

The genes are TRBV29-1 and TRBJ2-5; tentatively, D is TRBD2 (5 bases). Germline V gene sequence: CDR1 SQVTM, CDR2 ANQGSEA. The CDR3 has 11 residues. Deletions cut 4 bases from V and 5 bases from J, with 8 bases between. CDR3 loop: CSVGGFETQYF. The CDR3 DNA reads as TGCAGCGTTGGAGGGTTCGAGACCCAGTACTTC.

This clonotype has only a few counts. The chain uses TRBV7-9 and TRBJ2-2, with D hard to call. Germline V gene sequence: CDR1 SEHNR, CDR2 FQNEAQ (reference sequence). V was cut by 5 bases and J by 4 bases, with 20 bases left in between. The CDR3 runs 17 residues. CDR3 in DNA: TGTGCCAGCAGCCCAACGGCAGGAGTTACTTCCACCGGGGAGCTGTTTTTT. Its protein product is CASSPTAGVTSTGELFF.

In DNA, the CDR3 is TGTGCCAGCAGTCAGAGGACTAGCGGGGACCTAGCCAAAAACATTCAGTACTTC. Translating it yields CASSQRTSGDLAKNIQYF. The V gene is TRBV6-1, the J gene TRBJ2-4; 12 bases are a match to TRBD2. The CDR3 is made up of 18 amino acids. Trimming cost V 5 bases and J 0 bases; bases outside gene matches: 8. The germline CDR1 and CDR2 sequences are MNHNS and SASEGT.

The chain couples TRBV18 to TRBJ2-5; a weak D match, TRBD2 (7 bases). The J call may not be correct, given that the DNA end is closer to TRBJ2-7. This CDR3 is built from 13 residues. Per germline, CDR1 KGHSH and CDR2 LQKENI. CDR3 loop: CASQGGGAYEQYF. CDR3 bases: TGTGCCAGCCAAGGAGGGGGGGCCTACGAGCAGTACTTC.

The genes are TRBV5-1 and TRBJ1-5; a possible D gene is TRBD1 (6 bases). Germline assignment: CDR1 SGHRS and CDR2 YFSETQ. CDR3 length: 15 residues. V was pared by 3 bases and J by 1 base, with 11 bases between. Written as DNA, the CDR3 is TGCGCCAGCAGCTCTGAGGGGGGGAGCAATCAGCCCCAGCATTTT. Its protein is CASSSEGGSNQPQHF.

The rearrangement joins TRBV20-1 to TRBJ2-5, with 11 bases matching TRBD2. Germline V CDR1 and CDR2: DFQATT, SNEGSKA (reference sequence). The CDR3 has 16 amino acids. V lost 3 bases, J lost 0 bases, and 6 bases stayed unmatched. CDR3 sequence reads: CSASSPSGGYQETQYF. For the CDR3, the DNA is TGCAGTGCTAGTAGTCCTAGCGGGGGGTACCAAGAGACCCAGTACTTC.

The table lists this clonotype with a few counts. V is TRBV29-1 and J is TRBJ2-6, with TRBD1 matching over 8 bases. CDR1 and CDR2 (germline): SQVTM, ANQGSEA. The CDR3 length is 16 residues. With 6 bases clipped from V and 0 bases from J, the junction kept 7 bases outside the gene matches. CDR3 sequence reads: CSVLTGVHSGANVLTF. In nucleotides, the CDR3 is TGCAGCGTCTTGACAGGGGTACACTCTGGGGCCAACGTCCTGACTTTC.

Points on this clonotype: A read error may account for a junction end that differs from germline. J is TRBJ1-2 and V is TRBV4-1; a possible D gene is TRBD1 (6 bases). CDR3 length equals 16 residues. Germline CDR1 MGHRA, CDR2 YSYEKL. For the CDR3, the DNA is TGCGCCGGCAGCCAAGGTCAGGGGCAACAGTACTATGGCTACACCTTC. Amino acids: CAGSQGQGQQYYGYTF.

This sequence joins TRBV12-3 or TRBV12-4 and TRBJ2-5, with TRBD2 matching over 14 bases. The CDR3 has 18 residues. V lost 5 bases and J lost 13; bases outside the gene matches: 21. CDR3 loop: CASSPIPGLAGVLYELYF. CDR3 coding DNA: TGTGCCAGCAGTCCAATCCCGGGACTAGCGGGGGTACTCTACGAGCTGTACTTC.

The rearrangement links TRBV6-2 or TRBV6-3 to TRBJ2-1; TRBD1 matches 10 bases. The closer fit of TRBJ2-7 to the DNA end suggests the J call may be wrong. The germline V gene has CDR1 MNHEY and CDR2 SVGEGT. CDR3 size: 15 residues. The CDR3: CASSYLGQGTYEQYF. In DNA form, the CDR3 reads TGTGCCAGCAGTTACCTGGGACAGGGGACCTACGAGCAGTACTTC.